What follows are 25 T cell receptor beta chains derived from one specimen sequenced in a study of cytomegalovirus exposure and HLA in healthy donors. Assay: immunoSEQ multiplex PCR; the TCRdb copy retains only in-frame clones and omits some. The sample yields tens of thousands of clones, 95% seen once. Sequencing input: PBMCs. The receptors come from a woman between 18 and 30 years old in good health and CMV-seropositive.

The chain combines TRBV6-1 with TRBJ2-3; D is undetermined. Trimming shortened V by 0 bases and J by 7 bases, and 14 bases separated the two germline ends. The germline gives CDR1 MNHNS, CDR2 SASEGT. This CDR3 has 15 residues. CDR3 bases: TGTGCCAGCAGTGAAGCGTCTTCTAACCCCAATACGCAGTATTTT. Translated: CASSEASSNPNTQYF.

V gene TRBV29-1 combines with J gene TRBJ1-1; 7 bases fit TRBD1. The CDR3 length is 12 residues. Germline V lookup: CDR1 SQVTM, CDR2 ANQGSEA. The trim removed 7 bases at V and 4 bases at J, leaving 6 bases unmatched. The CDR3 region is CSGYQGGTEAFF. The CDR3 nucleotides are TGCAGCGGATATCAGGGGGGCACTGAAGCTTTCTTT.

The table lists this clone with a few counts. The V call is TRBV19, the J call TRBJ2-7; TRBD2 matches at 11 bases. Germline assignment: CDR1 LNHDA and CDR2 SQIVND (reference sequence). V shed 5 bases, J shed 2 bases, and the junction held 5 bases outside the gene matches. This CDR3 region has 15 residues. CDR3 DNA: TGTGCCAGTAGTCCCGGGACTAGCGGTCCCTACGAGCAGTACTTC. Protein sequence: CASSPGTSGPYEQYF.

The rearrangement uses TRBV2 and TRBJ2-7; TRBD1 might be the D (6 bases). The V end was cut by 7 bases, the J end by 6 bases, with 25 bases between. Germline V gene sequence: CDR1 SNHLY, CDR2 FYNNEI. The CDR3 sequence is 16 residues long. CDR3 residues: CASNQPPDRPTVEQYF. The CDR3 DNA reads TGTGCCAGCAATCAACCGCCAGACAGGCCAACGGTCGAGCAGTACTTC.

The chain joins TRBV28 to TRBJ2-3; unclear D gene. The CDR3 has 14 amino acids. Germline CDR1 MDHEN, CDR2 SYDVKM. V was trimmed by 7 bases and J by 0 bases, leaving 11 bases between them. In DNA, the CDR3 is TGTGCCAGCAAGAGTTCTCGAAGCACAGATACGCAGTATTTT. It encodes CASKSSRSTDTQYF. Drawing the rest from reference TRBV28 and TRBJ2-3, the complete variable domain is DVKVTQSSRYLVKRTGEKVFLECVQDMDHENMFWYRQDPGLGLRLIYFSYDVKMKEKGDIPEGYSVSREKKERFSLILESASTNQTSMYLCASKSSRSTDTQYFGPGTRLTVL.

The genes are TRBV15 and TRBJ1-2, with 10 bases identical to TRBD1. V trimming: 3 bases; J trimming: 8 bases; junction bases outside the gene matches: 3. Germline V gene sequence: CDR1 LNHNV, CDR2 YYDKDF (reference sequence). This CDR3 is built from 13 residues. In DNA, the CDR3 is TGTGCCACCAGCAGGGGGACAGGGGCAGGCTACACCTTC. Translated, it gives CATSRGTGAGYTF.

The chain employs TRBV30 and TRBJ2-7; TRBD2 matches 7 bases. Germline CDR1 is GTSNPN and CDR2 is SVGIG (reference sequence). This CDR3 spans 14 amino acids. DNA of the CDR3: TGTGCGATATGGGGCGGGAGTAACTCCTACGAGCAGTACTTC. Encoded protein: CAIWGGSNSYEQYF.

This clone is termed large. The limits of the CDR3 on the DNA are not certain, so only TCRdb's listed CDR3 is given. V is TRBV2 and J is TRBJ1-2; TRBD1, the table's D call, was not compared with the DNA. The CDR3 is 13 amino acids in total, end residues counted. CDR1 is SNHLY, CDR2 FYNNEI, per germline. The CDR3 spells CASSVGQGNRLTF.

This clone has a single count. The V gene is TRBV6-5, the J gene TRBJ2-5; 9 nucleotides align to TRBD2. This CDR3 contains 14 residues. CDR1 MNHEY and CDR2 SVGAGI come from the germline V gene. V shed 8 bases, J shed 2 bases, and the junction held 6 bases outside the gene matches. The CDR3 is CASGGTSFQETQYF. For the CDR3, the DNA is TGTGCCAGCGGCGGGACTAGCTTTCAAGAGACCCAGTACTTC.

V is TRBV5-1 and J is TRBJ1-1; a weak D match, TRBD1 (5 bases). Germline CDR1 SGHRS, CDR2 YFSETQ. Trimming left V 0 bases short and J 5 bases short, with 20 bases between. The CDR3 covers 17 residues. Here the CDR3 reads CASSLVPGEGLRTEAFF. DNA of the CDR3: TGCGCCAGCAGCTTGGTACCCGGGGAGGGGTTAAGGACTGAAGCTTTCTTT.

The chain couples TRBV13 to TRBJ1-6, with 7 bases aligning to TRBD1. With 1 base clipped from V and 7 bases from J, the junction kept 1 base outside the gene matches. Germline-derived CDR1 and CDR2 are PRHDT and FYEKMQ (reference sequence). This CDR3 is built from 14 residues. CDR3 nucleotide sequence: TGTGCCAGCAGCTTAGACAGGGGAAATTCACCCCTCCACTTT. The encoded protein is CASSLDRGNSPLHF.

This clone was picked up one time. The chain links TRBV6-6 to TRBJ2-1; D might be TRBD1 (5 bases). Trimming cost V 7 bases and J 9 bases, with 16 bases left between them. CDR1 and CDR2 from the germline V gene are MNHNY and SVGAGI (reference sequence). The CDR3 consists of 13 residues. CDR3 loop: CASNHGQSTEQFF. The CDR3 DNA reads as TGTGCCAGCAACCACGGACAATCGACTGAGCAGTTCTTC.

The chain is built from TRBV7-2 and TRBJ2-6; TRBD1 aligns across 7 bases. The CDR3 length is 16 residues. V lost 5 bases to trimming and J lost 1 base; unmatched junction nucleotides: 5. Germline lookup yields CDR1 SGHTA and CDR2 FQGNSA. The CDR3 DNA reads TGTGCCAGCAGCCTAGGGGGACAGTCTGGGGCCAACGTCCTGACTTTC. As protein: CASSLGGQSGANVLTF.

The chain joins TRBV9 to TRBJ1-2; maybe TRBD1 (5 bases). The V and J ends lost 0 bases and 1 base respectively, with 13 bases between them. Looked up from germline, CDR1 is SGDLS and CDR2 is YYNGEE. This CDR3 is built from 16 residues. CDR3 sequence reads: CASSVGPGPYNYGYTF. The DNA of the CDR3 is TGTGCCAGCAGCGTAGGCCCAGGGCCGTATAACTATGGCTACACCTTC.

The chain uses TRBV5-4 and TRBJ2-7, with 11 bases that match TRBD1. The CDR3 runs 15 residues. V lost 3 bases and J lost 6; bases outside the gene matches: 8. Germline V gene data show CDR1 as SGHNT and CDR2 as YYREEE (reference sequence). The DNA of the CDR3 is TGTGCCAGCAGCTCGGGGGACAGGGGGAGTTTCGAGCAGTACTTC. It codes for CASSSGDRGSFEQYF.

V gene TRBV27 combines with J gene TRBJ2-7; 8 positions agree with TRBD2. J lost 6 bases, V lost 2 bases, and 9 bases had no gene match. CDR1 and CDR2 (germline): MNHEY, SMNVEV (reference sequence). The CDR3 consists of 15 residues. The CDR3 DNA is TGTGCCAGCAGTTTAAGCGGGAGCGCCATCAGCGAGCAGTACTTC. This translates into CASSLSGSAISEQYF.

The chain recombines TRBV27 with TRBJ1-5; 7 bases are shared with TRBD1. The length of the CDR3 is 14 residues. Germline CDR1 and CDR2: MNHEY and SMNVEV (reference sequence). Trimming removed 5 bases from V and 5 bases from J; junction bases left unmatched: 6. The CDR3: CASSIQGKHQPQHF. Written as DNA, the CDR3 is TGTGCCAGCAGTATACAGGGGAAGCATCAGCCCCAGCATTTT.

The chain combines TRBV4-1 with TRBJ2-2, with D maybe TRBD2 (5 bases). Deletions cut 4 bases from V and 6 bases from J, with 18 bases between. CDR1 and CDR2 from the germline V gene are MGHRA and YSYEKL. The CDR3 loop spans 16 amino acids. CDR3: CASSRRLSPDPGELFF. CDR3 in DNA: TGCGCCAGCAGCCGGAGACTATCTCCCGACCCCGGGGAGCTGTTTTTT.

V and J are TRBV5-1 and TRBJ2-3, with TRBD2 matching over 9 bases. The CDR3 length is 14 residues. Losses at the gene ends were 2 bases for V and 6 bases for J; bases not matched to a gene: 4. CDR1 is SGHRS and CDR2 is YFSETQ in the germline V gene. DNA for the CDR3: TGCGCCAGCAGCTTACAGACTAGCGGCGATACGCAGTATTTT. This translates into CASSLQTSGDTQYF.

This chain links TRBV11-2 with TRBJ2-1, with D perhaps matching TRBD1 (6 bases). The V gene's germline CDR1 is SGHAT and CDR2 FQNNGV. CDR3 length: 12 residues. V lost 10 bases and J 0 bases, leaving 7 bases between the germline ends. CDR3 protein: CATGDSYNEQFF. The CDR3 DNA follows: TGTGCCACAGGGGACTCCTACAATGAGCAGTTCTTC.

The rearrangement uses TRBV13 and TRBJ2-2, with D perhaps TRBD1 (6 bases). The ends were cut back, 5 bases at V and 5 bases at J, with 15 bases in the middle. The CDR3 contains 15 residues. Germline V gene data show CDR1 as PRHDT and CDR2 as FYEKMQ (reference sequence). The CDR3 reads CASSPTGGPTGELFF. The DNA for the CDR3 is TGTGCCAGCAGCCCGACAGGCGGCCCAACCGGGGAGCTGTTTTTT.

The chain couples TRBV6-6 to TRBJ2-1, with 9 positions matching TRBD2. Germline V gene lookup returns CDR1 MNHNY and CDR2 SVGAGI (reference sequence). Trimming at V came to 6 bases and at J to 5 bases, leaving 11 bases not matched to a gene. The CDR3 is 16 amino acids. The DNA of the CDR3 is TGTGCCAGCAGCCCCCCCCCGACTAGCGGAGACAATGAGCAGTTCTTC. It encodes CASSPPPTSGDNEQFF.

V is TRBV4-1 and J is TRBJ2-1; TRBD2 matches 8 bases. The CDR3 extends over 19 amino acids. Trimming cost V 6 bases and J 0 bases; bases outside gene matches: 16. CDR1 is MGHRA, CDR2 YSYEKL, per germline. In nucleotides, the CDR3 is TGCGCCAGCAGGGGGGGTCGTTGGCGGGAGGAGAGCTCCTACAATGAGCAGTTCTTC. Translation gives CASRGGRWREESSYNEQFF.

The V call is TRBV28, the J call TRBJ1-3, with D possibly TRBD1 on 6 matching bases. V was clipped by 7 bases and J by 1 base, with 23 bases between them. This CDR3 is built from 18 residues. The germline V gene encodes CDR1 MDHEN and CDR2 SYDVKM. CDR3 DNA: TGTGCCAGCACCAACAGGGAAAGGAGGCCTCTTTCTGGAAACACCATATATTTT. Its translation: CASTNRERRPLSGNTIYF.

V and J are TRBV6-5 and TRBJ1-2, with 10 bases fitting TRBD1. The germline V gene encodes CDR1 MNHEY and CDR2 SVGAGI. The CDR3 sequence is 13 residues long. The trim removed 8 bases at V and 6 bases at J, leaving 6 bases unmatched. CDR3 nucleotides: TGTGCCAGCGGTAGACAGGGGGCGAATGGCTACACCTTC. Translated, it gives CASGRQGANGYTF.